Described below is a single T cell receptor (beta chain) sequence and its context. This clonotype was found a few times. What this receptor recognizes is not known. Base qualities are not at hand, and no much larger clone is one base apart. Trimming leaves V shorter by 5 bases and J shorter by 3 bases, with the junction holding 4 bases beyond the gene matches. Taken from cysteine to phenylalanine, the CDR3 has 15 residues. Only the CDR3 portion is preserved as DNA: 45 bases, with reading frame beginning at the first base. CDR1 and CDR2 were assigned from the germline V gene as SGHAT and FQNNGV. TCR beta CDR3 regions were amplified from RNA transcripts. The first round of RT-PCR for the TCR CDR3 was performed with the HTBI primer set and the Qiagen OneStep RT-PCR kit. The libraries were constructed in a second round of multiplex PCR and then size-selected and purified. The libraries were sequenced on an Illumina HiSeq2000 using paired-end 100 bp reads. The paper's data handling went like this. SOAPnuke was used to process the raw data, with reads discarded if the reads contained adapters or uncalled bases, had a mean Phred below 15, or lacked an exact constant-primer or identifier match. High-quality paired reads were merged with COPE v1.2.5, and unique nucleotide sequences were defined as clonotypes. MiTCR v1.1 was used to align the clonotypes against IMGT TRBV, TRBD and TRBJ reference segments. The analysis included only V-J combinations with a frequency above 0.0001, which together covered roughly 99% of the repertoires. A TCS score was defined as the ratio of F50 (clonal expansion) to E x V (chaos), with BLOSUM62-based TCRdist applied between CDR3 peptides within each V-J. Welch's t-statistics and random forest reduced fewer than 550 V-J features to fewer than 15, which were used in a naive Bayes classifier (R e1071). The public reads were reanalyzed by TCRdb: fastp trimming at Q25, MiXCR alignment, in-frame beta chains only. Duplicate CDR3 protein sequences are folded into a single record with the most common DNA and genes. The V and J calls follow TCRdb's processing rather than the paper's. The sample table lists roughly 740,000 distinct CDR3 sequences, about a sixth of them with a count of one. Around 8% of the sample rests with the top ten.

The sample belongs to a study of T cells in Graves' hyperthyroidism and ophthalmopathy (dated by TCRdb to about 2019). General notes on the study: Peripheral blood was collected at initial diagnosis, before any treatment. To identify TCR V-J signatures that set the groups apart, the researchers used a discovery cohort of 100 patients, made up of 40 to 45 with Graves' ophthalmopathy and 57 with stable Graves' hyperthyroidism. Whether ophthalmopathy could be predicted prospectively was tested in an independent validation cohort made up of approximately 19 hyperthyroidism patients plus 17 patients who later progressed to ophthalmopathy. The roughly 100 discovery patients were randomly divided into training and test sets at a 7:3 ratio. In several Graves' hyperthyroidism patients, the study also compared T-cell repertoires from thyroid tissue with T-cell repertoires from blood. After sampling, hyperthyroidism patients received methimazole starting at 30 mg daily, and ophthalmopathy patients received high-dose intravenous methylprednisolone. The paper reports TCR Vbeta CDR3 sequencing of over 130 peripheral blood samples: approximately 43 ophthalmopathy, approximately 74 hyperthyroidism and approximately 17 progressor patients.

What the study reported, not specific to this receptor: A 13 V-J signature model separated ophthalmopathy from stable hyperthyroidism, with nearly 90% sensitivity and just under 84% specificity in cross-validation and 80%/75% in testing. No statistical method was used to fix the sample size in advance, and group allocation was not hidden from the investigators. During validation, the model predicted progression to ophthalmopathy a median of around six months ahead of onset, with roughly 65% sensitivity and about 72% specificity. Most expanded thyroid clonotypes (frequency above 0.001) were also detected in blood, suggesting blood repertoires may reflect thyroid immune responses.

Stable Graves' hyperthyroidism was defined as the absence of progression to ophthalmopathy over 18 months of follow-up. Hyperthyroidism patients were aged 18 to 65 years and newly diagnosed, with disease duration of less than 2 months. Any patient with an uncontrolled infection, another autoimmune disease, pregnancy or lactation was excluded. Diagnoses relied on clinical symptoms, serum thyroxine and TRAb, thyroid ultrasound and orbital computed tomography. PBMCs were separated from 10 ml of fresh peripheral blood using Ficoll-Paque density gradient centrifugation. Trizol reagent was used to extract total RNA, and RNA quality was then checked on an Agilent 2100 Bioanalyzer.

The clonotype originates from a man younger than 35 with Graves' hyperthyroidism. The V gene is TRBV11-2 and the J gene is TRBJ2-1; 10 of the junction bases match TRBD1. The material sequenced was blood. The CDR3 region has the sequence CASSRGQGNYNEQFF. The nucleotides are TGTGCCAGCAGCCGGGGACAGGGGAACTACAATGAGCAGTTCTTC. The entire variable domain, with the stretches around the CDR3 drawn from the reference TRBV11-2 and TRBJ2-1 proteins, is EAGVAQSPRYKIIEKRQSVAFWCNPISGHATLYWYQQILGQGPKLLIQFQNNGVVDDSQLPKDRFSAERLKGVDSTLKIQPAKLEDSAVYLCASSRGQGNYNEQFFGPGTRLTVL.